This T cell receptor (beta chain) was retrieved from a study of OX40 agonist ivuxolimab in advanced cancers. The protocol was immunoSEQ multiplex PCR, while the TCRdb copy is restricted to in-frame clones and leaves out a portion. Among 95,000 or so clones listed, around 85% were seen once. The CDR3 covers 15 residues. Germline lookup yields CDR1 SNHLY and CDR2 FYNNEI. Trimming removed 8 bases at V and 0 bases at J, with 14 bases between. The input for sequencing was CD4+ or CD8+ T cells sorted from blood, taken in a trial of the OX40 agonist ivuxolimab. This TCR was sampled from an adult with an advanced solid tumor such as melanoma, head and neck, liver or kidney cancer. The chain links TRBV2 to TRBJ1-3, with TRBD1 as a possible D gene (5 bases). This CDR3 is CASLKQDYSGNTIYF. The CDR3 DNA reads TGTGCCAGCCTAAAACAGGACTACTCTGGAAACACCATATATTTT.